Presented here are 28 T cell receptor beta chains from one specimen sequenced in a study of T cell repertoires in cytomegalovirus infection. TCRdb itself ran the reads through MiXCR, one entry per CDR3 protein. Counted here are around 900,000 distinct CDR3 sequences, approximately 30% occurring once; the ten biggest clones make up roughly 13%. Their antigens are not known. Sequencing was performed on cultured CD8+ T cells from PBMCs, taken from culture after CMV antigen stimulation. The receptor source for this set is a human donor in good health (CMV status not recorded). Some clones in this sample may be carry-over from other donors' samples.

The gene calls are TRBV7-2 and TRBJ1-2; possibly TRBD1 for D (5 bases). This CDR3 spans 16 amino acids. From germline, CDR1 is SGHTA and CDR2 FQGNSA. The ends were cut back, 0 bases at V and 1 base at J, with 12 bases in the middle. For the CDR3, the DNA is TGTGCCAGCAGCTTAGCGCCCGGGGGTTTTAACTATGGCTACACCTTC. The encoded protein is CASSLAPGGFNYGYTF.

The CDR3 DNA reads TGTGCCAGCAGCTTCAGCGGCGTACCTAATGAGCAGTTCTTC. It specifies CASSFSGVPNEQFF. The rearrangement links TRBV7-6 to TRBJ2-1, with D possibly being TRBD2 (5 bases). The CDR3 is 14 amino acids. The ends were cut back, 3 bases at V and 7 bases at J, with 13 bases in the middle. Germline CDR1 SGHVS, CDR2 FNYEAQ.

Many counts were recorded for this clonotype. CDR3 sequence: CASSTTGPGNTIYF. CDR3 DNA sequence: TGTGCCAGCAGCACCACAGGGCCCGGAAACACCATATATTTT. The chain is built from TRBV7-9 and TRBJ1-3; maybe TRBD1 (6 bases). The CDR3 has 14 amino acids. The germline gives CDR1 SEHNR, CDR2 FQNEAQ (reference sequence). The V end lost 5 bases, the J end lost 4 bases, and 12 bases lay between the germline ends.

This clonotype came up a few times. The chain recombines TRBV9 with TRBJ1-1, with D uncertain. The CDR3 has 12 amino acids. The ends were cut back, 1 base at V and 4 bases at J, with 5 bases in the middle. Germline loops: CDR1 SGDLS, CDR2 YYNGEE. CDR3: CASSVRPTEAFF. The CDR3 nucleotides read TGTGCCAGCAGCGTACGACCCACTGAAGCTTTCTTT.

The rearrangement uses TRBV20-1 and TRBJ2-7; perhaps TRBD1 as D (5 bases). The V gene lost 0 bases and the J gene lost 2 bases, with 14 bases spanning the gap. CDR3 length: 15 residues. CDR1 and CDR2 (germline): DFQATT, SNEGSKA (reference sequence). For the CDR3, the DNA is TGCAGTGCTAGAGATGGGGCAGGGTTTGCCTACGAGCAGTACGTC. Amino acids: CSARDGAGFAYEQYV.

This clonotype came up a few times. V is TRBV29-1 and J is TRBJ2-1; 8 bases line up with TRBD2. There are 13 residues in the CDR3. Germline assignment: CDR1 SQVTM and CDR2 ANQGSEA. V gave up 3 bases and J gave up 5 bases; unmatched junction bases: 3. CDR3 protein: CSVDGGANNEQFF. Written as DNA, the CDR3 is TGCAGCGTTGACGGGGGGGCGAACAATGAGCAGTTCTTC.

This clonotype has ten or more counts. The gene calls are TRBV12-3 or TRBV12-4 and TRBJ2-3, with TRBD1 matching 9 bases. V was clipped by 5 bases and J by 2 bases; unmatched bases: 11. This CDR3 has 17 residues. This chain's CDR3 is CASSLNRGPFPTDTQYF. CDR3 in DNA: TGTGCCAGCAGTCTCAACAGGGGGCCCTTCCCCACAGATACGCAGTATTTT.

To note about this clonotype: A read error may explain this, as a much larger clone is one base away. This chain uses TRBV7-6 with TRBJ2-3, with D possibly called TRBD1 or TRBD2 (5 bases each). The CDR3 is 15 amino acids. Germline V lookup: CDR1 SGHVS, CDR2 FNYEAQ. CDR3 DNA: TGTGTCAGCAGCTTAGAAACGGGGCCCCTAGATACGCAGTATTTT. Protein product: CVSSLETGPLDTQYF. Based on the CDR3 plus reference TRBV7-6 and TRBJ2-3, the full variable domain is GAGVSQSPRYKVTKRGQDVALRCDPISGHVSLYWYRQALGQGPEFLTYFNYEAQQDKSGLPNDRFSAERPEGSISTLTIQRTEQRDSAMYRCVSSLETGPLDTQYFGPGTRLTVL.

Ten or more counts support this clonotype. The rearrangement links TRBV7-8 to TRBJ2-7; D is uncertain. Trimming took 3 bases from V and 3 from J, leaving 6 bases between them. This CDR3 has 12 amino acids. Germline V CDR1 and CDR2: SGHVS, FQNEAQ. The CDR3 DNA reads TGTGCCAGCAGCTTCAGGCTCTACGAGCAGTACTTC. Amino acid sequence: CASSFRLYEQYF. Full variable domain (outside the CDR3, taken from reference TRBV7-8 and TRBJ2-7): GAGVSQSPRYKVAKRGQDVALRCDPISGHVSLFWYQQALGQGPEFLTYFQNEAQLDKSGLPSDRFFAERPEGSVSTLKIQRTQQEDSAVYLCASSFRLYEQYFGPGTRLTVT.

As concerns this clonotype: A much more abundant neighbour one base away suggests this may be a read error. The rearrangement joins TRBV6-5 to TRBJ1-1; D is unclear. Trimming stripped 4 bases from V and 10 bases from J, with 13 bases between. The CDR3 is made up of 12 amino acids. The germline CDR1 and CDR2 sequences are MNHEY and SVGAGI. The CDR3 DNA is TGTGCCAGCAGTTTACCTCTCGAGGGAGCTTTCTTT. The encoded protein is CASSLPLEGAFF.

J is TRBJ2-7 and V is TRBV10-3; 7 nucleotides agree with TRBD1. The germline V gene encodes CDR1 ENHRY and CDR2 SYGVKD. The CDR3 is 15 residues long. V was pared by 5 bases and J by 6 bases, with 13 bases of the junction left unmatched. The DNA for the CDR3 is TGTGCCATCAGTCCGCCCGGGACAGTCGAGGGCGAGCAGTACTTC. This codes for CAISPPGTVEGEQYF.

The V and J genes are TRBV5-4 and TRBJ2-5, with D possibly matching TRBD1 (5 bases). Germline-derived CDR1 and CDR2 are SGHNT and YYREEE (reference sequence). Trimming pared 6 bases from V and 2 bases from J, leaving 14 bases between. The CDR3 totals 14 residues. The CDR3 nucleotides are TGTGCCAGCACCTTCCTAGGGGATCAAGAGACCCAGTACTTC. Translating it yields CASTFLGDQETQYF.

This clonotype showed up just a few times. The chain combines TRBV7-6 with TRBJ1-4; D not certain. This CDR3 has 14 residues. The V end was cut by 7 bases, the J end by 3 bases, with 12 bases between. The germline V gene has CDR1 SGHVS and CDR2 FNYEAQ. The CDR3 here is CASTTRRPNEKLFF. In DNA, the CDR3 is TGTGCCAGCACCACAAGGCGGCCTAATGAAAAACTGTTTTTT.

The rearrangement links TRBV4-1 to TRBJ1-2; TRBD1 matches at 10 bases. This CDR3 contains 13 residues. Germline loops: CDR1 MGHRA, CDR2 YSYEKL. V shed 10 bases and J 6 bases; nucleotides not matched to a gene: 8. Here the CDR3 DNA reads TGCGCCAACTGGGGACAGGGGCGACATGGCTACACCTTC. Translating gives CANWGQGRHGYTF.

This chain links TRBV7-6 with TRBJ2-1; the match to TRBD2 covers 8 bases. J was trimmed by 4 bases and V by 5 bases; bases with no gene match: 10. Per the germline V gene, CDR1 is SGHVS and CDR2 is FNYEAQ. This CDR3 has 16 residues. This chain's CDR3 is CASSLLAGGKYNEQFF. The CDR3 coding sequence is TGTGCCAGCAGCCTCCTGGCGGGGGGAAAATACAATGAGCAGTTCTTC.

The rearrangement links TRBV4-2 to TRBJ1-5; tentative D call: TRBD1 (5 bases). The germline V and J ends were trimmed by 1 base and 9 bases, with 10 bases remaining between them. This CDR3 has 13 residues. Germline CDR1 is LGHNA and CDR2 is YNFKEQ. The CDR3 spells CASSQGGQWPQHF. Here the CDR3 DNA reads TGTGCCAGCAGCCAAGGGGGCCAATGGCCCCAGCATTTT.

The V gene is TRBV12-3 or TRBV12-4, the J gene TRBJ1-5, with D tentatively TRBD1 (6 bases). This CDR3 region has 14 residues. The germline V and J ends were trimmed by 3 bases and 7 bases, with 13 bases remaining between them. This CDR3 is CASSFRGDWQPQHF. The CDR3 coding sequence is TGTGCCAGCAGTTTTAGGGGGGACTGGCAGCCCCAGCATTTT.

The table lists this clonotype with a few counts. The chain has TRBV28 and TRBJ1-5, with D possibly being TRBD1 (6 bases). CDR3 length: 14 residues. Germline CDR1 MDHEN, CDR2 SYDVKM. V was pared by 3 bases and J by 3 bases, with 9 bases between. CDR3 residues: CASSFPGANQPQHF. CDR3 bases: TGTGCCAGCAGTTTCCCAGGGGCCAATCAGCCCCAGCATTTT.

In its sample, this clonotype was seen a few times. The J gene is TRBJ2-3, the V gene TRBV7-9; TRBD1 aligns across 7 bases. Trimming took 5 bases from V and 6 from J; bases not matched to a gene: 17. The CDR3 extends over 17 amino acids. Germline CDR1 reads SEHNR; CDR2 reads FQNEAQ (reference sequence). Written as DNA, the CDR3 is TGTGCCAGCAGCCCGACAGGGTGGCTTGGACAGATGGATACGCAGTATTTT. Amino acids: CASSPTGWLGQMDTQYF.

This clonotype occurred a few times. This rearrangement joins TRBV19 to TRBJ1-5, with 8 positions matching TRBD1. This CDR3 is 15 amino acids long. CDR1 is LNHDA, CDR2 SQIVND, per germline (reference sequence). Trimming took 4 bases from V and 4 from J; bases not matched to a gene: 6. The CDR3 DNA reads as TGTGCCAGTAGTAAAGGGACAGGTTCTAATCAGCCCCAGCATTTT. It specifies CASSKGTGSNQPQHF.

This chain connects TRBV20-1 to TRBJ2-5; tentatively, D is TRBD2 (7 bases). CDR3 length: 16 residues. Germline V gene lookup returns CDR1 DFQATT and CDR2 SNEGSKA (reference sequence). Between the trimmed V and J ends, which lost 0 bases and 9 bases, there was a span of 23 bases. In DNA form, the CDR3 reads TGCAGTGCTAGAGATCCTGCGGGGGTGCCAAGGGGGGCCCAGTACTTC. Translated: CSARDPAGVPRGAQYF.

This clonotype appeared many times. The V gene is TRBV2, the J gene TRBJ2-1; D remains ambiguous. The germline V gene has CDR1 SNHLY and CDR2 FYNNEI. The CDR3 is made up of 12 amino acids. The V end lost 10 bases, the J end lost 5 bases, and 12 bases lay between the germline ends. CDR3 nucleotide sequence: TGTGCCACCGGAGAGGCTAACAATGAGCAGTTCTTC. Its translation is CATGEANNEQFF. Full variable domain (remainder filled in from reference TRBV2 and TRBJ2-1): EPEVTQTPSHQVTQMGQEVILRCVPISNHLYFYWYRQILGQKVEFLVSFYNNEISEKSEIFDDQFSVERPDGSNFTLKIRSTKLEDSAMYFCATGEANNEQFFGPGTRLTVL.

CDR3 loop: CASYPTGTYTEAFF. In DNA, the CDR3 is TGTGCCAGCTACCCTACAGGGACATACACTGAAGCTTTCTTT. The V call is TRBV27, the J call TRBJ1-1; weak D call: TRBD1 (6 bases). This CDR3 is built from 14 residues. Per germline, CDR1 MNHEY and CDR2 SMNVEV (reference sequence). The ends were cut back, 8 bases at V and 3 bases at J, with 16 bases in the middle.

As DNA, the CDR3 is TGTGCCAGCAGTTACTTAGGGAAGGGCGATGAGCAGTTCTTC. It codes for CASSYLGKGDEQFF. This chain links TRBV6-6 with TRBJ2-1, with unresolved D. V lost 1 base, J lost 8 bases, and 12 bases lay in between. This CDR3 has 14 amino acids. Germline V gene sequence: CDR1 MNHNY, CDR2 SVGAGI (reference sequence).

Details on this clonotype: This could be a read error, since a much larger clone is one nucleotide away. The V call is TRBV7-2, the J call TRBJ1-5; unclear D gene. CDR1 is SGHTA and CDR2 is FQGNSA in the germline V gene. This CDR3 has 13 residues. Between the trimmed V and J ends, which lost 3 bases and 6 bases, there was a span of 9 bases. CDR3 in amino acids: CASSLTQSQPQHF. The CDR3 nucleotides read TGTGCCAGCAGCTTGACACAGAGTCAGCCCCAGCATTTT.

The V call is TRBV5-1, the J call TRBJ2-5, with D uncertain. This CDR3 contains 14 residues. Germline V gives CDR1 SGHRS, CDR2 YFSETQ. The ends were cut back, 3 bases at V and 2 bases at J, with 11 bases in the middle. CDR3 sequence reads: CASSSKTFQETQYF. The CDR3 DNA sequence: TGCGCCAGCAGCTCCAAAACGTTTCAAGAGACCCAGTACTTC.

The CDR3 sequence is CASSGQTDTLNYGYTF. The CDR3 DNA reads TGTGCCAGCAGCGGACAGACCGACACTTTGAACTATGGCTACACCTTC. The rearrangement uses TRBV7-4 and TRBJ1-2; D may be TRBD1 (6 bases). The germline V and J ends were trimmed by 5 bases and 2 bases, with 18 bases remaining between them. Per the germline V gene, CDR1 is SGHVT and CDR2 is SQSDAQ. This CDR3 comprises 16 residues.

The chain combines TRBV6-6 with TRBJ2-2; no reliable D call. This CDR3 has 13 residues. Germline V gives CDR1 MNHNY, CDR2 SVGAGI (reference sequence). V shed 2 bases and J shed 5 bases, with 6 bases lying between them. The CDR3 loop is CASSYGMTGELFF. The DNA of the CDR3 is TGTGCCAGCAGTTACGGAATGACCGGGGAGCTGTTTTTT.